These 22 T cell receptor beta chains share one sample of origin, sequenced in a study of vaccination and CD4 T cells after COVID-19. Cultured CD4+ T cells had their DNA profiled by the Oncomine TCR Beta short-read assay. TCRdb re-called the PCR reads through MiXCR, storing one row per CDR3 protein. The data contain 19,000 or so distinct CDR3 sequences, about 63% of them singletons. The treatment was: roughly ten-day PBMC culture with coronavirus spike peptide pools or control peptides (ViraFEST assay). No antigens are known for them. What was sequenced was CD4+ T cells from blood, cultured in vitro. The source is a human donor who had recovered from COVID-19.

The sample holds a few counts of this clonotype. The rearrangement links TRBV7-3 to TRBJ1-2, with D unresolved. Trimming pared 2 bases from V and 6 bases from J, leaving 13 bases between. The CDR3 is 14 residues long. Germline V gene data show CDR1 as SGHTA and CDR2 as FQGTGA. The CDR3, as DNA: TGTGCCAGCAGCTTACAGTTTGCGGATCATGGCTACACCTTC. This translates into CASSLQFADHGYTF.

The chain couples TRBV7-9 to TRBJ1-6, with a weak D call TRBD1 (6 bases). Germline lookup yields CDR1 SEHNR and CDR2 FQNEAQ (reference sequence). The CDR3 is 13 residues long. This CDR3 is CAGQTYYNSPLHF. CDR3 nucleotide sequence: TGTGCTGGACAGACGTACTATAATTCACCCCTCCACTTT.

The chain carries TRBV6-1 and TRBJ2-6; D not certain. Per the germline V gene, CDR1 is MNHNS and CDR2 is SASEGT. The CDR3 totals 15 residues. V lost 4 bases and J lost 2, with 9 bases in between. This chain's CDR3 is CASSAQMAGANVLTF. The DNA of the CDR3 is TGTGCCAGCAGTGCACAGATGGCTGGGGCCAACGTCCTGACTTTC.

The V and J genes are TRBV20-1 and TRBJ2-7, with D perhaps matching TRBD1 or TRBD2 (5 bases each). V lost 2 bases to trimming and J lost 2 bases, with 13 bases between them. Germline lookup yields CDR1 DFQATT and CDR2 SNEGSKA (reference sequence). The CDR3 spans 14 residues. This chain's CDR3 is CSARQSRGTYEQYF. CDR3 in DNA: TGCAGTGCTAGACAATCTCGGGGCACCTACGAGCAGTACTTC.

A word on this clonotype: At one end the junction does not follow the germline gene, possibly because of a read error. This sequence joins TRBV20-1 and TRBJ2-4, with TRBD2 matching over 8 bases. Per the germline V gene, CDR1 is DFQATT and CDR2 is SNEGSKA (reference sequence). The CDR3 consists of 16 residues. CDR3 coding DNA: TGCAGTGCGGATAAAGTAGCGGGGCTAGCCGAAAACATTCAGTACTTC. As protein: CSADKVAGLAENIQYF.

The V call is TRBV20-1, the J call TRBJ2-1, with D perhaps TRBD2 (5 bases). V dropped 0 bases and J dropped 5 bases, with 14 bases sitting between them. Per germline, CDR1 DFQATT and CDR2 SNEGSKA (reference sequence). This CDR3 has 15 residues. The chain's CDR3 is CSARDSEGVHNEQFF. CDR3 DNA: TGCAGTGCTAGAGATTCCGAGGGAGTCCACAATGAGCAGTTCTTC.

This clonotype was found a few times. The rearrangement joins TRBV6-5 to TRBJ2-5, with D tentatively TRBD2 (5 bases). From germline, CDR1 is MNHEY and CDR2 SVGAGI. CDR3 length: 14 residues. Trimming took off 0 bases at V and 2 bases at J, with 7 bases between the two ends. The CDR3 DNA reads TGTGCCAGCAGTTACTCGACGGGGCAAGAGACCCAGTACTTC. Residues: CASSYSTGQETQYF.

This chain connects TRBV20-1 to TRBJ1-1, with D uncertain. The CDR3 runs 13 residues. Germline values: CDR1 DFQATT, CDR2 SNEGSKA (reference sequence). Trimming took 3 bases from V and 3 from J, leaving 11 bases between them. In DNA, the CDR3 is TGCAGTGCTAGTGTCGTCCAGGACACTGAAGCTTTCTTT. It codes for CSASVVQDTEAFF.

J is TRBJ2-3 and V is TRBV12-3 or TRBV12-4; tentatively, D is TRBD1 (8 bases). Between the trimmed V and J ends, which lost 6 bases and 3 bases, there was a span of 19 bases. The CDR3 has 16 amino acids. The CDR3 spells CASRRYRGGNTDTQYF. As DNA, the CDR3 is TGTGCCAGCAGACGATACAGGGGGGGAAATACAGATACGCAGTATTTT.

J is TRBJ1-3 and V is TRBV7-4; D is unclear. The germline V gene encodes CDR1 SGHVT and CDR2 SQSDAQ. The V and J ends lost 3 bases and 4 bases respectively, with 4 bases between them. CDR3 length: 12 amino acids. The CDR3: CASSFPGNTIYF. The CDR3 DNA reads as TGTGCCAGCAGCTTTCCCGGAAACACCATATATTTT.

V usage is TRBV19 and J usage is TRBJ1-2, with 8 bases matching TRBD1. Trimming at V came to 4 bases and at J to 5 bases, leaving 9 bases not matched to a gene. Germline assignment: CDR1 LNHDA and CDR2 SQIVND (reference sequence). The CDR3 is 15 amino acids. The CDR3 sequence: CASSTPTQGDYGYTF. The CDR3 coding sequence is TGTGCCAGTAGTACCCCTACACAGGGGGATTATGGCTACACCTTC.

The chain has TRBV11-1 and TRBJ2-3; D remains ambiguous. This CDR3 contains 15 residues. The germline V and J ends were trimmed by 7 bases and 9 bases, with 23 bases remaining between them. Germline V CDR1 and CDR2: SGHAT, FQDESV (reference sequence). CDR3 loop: CASTPSRTGPGTQYF. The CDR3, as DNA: TGTGCCAGCACCCCTAGTCGTACGGGCCCAGGCACGCAGTATTTT. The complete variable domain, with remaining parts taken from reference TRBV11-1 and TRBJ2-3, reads EAEVAQSPRYKITEKSQAVAFWCDPISGHATLYWYRQILGQGPELLVQFQDESVVDDSQLPKDRFSAERLKGVDSTLKIQPAELGDSAMYLCASTPSRTGPGTQYFGPGTRLTVL.

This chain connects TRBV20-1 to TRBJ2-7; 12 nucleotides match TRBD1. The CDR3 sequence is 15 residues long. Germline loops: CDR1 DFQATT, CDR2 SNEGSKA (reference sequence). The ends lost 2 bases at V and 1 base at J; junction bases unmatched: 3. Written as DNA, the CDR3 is TGCAGTGCTAGACCGGGACAGGGGGCATCCTACGAGCAGTACTTC. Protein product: CSARPGQGASYEQYF.

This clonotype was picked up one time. The CDR3 bases are TGTGCCAGCCGCCGCCGGGGGCAGGGAGAGACCCAGTACTTC. Translation gives CASRRRGQGETQYF. The V and J genes are TRBV19 and TRBJ2-5; D assignment may be TRBD1 or TRBD2 (6 bases each). From germline, CDR1 is LNHDA and CDR2 SQIVND (reference sequence). This CDR3 has 14 amino acids. Trimming stripped 9 bases from V and 4 bases from J, with 18 bases between.

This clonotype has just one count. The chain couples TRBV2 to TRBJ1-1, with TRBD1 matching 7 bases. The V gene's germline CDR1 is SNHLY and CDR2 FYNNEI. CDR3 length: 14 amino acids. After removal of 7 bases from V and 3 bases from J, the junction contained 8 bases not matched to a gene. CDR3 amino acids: CASTRQGGDTEAFF. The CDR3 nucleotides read TGTGCCAGCACTAGACAGGGAGGGGACACTGAAGCTTTCTTT.

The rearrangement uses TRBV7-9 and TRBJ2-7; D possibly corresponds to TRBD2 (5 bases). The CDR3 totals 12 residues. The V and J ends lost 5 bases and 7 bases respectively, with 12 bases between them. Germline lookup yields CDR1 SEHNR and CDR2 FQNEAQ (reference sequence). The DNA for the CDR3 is TGTGCCAGCAGCATGACTACGTGGGAGCAGTACTTC. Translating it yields CASSMTTWEQYF.

CDR3 in amino acids: CASSQDALGEQFF. The CDR3 DNA reads as TGCGCCAGCAGCCAAGATGCGTTGGGTGAGCAGTTCTTC. V and J are TRBV4-3 and TRBJ2-1, with D hard to call. The V end was cut by 0 bases, the J end by 9 bases, with 9 bases between. The CDR3 contains 13 residues. Germline CDR1 LGHNA, CDR2 YSLEER.

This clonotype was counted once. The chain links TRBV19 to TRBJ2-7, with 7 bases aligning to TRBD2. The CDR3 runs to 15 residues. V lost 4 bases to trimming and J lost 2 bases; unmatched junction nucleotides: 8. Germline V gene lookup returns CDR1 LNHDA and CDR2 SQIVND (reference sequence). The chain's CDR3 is CASSKTGGMAYEQYF. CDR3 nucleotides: TGTGCCAGTAGTAAGACGGGAGGAATGGCCTACGAGCAGTACTTC.

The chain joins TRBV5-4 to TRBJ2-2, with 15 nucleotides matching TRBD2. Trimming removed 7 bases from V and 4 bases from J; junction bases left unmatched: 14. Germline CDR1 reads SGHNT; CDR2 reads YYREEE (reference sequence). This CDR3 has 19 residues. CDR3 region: CASGTLGLAGGHSTGELFF. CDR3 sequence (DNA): TGTGCCAGCGGCACACTCGGACTAGCGGGAGGGCACTCCACCGGGGAGCTGTTTTTT. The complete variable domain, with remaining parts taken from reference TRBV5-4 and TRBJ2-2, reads ETGVTQSPTHLIKTRGQQVTLRCSSQSGHNTVSWYQQALGQGPQFIFQYYREEENGRGNFPPRFSGLQFPNYSSELNVNALELDDSALYLCASGTLGLAGGHSTGELFFGEGSRLTVL.

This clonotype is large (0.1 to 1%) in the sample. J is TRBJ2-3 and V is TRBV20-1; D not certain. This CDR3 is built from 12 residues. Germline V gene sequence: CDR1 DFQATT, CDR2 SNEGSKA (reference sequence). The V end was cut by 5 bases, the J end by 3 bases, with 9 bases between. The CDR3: CSALEVTDTQYF. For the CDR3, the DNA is TGCAGTGCTTTAGAGGTTACAGATACGCAGTATTTT.

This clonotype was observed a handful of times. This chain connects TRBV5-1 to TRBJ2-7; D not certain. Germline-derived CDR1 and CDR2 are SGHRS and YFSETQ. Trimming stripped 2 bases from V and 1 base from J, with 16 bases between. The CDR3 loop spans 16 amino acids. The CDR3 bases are TGCGCCAGCAGCTTTATGTACAAAGGAAGTTCCTACGAGCAGTACTTC. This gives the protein CASSFMYKGSSYEQYF.

The CDR3 DNA reads TGCGCCAGCAGCTTGGAGGGACAGGGGGACTATGGCTACACCTTC. Encoded protein: CASSLEGQGDYGYTF. The V and J genes are TRBV5-1 and TRBJ1-2; 11 bases agree with TRBD1. J was trimmed by 3 bases and V by 0 bases; bases with no gene match: 1. The CDR3 runs to 15 residues. Germline V gene sequence: CDR1 SGHRS, CDR2 YFSETQ. Using reference TRBV5-1 and TRBJ1-2 for the parts outside the CDR3, the full variable domain is KAGVTQTPRYLIKTRGQQVTLSCSPISGHRSVSWYQQTPGQGLQFLFEYFSETQRNKGNFPGRFSGRQFSNSRSEMNVSTLELGDSALYLCASSLEGQGDYGYTFGSGTRLTVV.